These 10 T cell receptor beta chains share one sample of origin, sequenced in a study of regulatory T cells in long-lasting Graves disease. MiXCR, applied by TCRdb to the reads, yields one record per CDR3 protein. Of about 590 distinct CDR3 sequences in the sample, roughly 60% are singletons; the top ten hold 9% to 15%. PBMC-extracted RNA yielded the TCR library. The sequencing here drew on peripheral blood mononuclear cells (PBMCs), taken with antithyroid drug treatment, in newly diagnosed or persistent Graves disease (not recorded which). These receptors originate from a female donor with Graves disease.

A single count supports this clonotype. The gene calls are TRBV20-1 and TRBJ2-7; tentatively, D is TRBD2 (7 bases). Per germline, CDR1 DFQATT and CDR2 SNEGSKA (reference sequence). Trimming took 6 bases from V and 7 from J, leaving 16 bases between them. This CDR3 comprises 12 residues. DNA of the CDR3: TGCAGTGCCCAGGGGCGGGAGTGGGAGCAGTACTTC. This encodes CSAQGREWEQYF.

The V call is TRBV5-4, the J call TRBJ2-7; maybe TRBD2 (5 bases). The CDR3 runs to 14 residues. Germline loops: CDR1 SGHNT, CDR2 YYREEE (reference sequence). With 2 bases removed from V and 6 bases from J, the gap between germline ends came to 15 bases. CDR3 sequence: CASSLSSREREQYF. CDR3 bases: TGTGCCAGCAGCTTATCAAGCCGGGAACGCGAGCAGTACTTC.

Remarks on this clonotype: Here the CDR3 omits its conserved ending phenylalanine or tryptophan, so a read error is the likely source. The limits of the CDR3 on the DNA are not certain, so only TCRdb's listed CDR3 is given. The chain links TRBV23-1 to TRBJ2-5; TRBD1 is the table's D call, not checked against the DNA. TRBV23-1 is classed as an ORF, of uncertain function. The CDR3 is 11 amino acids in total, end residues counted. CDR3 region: CASSHAGEIEV.

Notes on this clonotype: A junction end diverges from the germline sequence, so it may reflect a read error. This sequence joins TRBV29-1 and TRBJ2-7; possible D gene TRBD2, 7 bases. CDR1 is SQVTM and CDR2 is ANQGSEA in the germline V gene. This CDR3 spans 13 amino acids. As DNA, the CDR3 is TGCAGCGTCCGTGGGGGGGGCTCCCACGAGCAGTACTTC. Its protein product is CSVRGGGSHEQYF.

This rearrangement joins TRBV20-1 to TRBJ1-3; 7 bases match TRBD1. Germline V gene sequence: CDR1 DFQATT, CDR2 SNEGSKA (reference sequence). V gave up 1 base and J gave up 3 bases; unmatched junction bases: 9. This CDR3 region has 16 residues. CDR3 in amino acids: CSARGDRVVDGNTIYF. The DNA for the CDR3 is TGCAGTGCTAGAGGCGACAGGGTAGTCGATGGAAACACCATATATTTT.

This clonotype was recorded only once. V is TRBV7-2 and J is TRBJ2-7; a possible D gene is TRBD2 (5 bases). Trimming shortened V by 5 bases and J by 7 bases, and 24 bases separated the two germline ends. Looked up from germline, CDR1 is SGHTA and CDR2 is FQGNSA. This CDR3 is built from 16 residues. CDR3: CASSHPGSGLSGEQYF. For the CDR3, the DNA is TGTGCCAGCAGCCACCCGGGCAGTGGTCTCTCGGGGGAGCAGTACTTC.

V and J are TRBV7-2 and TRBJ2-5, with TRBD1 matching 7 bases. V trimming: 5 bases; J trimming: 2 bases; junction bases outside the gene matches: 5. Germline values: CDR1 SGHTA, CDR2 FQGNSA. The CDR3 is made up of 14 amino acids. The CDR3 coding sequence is TGTGCCAGCAGCAAGACAGGGATTCAAGAGACCCAGTACTTC. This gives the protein CASSKTGIQETQYF. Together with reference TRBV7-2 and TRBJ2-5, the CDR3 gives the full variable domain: GAGVSQSPSNKVTEKGKDVELRCDPISGHTALYWYRQSLGQGLEFLIYFQGNSAPDKSGLPSDRFSAERTGGSVSTLTIQRTQQEDSAVYLCASSKTGIQETQYFGPGTRLLVL.

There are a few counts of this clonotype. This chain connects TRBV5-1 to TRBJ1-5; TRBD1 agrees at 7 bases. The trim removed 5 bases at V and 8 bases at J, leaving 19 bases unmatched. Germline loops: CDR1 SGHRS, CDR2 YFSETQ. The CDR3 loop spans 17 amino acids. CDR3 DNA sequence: TGCGCCAGCAGTCCGACCCCTACAGGGGTAGGGGAAAAGCCCCAGCATTTT. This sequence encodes CASSPTPTGVGEKPQHF.

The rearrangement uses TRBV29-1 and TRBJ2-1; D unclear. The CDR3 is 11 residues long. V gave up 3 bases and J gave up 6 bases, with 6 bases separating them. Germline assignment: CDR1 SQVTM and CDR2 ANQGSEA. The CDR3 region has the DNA TGCAGCGTTGAGCGGTTCAATGAGCAGTTCTTC. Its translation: CSVERFNEQFF.

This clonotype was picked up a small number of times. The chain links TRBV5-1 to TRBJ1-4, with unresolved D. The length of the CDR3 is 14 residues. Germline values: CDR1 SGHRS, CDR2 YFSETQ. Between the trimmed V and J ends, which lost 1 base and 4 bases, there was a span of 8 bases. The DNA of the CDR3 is TGCGCCAGCAGCTTGCGGAACCTTAATGAAAAACTGTTTTTT. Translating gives CASSLRNLNEKLFF.